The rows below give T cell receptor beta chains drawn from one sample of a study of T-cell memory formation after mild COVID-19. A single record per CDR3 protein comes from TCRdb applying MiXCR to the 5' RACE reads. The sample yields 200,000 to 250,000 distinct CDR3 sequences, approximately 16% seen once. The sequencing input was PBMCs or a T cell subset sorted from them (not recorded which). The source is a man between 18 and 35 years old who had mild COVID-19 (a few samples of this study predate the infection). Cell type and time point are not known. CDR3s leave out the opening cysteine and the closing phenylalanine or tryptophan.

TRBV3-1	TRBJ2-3	ASSRQVGGDTQY
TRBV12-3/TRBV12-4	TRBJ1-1	ASSQGQKNTEAF
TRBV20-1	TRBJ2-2	SVLPPRNTGELF
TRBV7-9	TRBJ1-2	ASSLPPGYT
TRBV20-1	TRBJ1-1	SAQGYRGNTEAF
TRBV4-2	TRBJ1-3	ASSQVQGAGNTIY
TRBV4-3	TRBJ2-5	ASSQGQGEETQY
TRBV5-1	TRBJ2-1	ASSLGLADSSYNEQF
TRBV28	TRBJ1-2	ASSLTGRSFYGYT
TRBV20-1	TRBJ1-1	SGGAQAPEAF
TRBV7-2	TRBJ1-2	ASSPLLGRRDGYT
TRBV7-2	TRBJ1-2	ASSLGDRAHGYT
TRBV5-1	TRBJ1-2	ASSIQGASYT
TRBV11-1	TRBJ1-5	ASGENPNQPQH
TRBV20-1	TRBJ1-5	SAKDSNQPQH
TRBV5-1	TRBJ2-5	ASSQLTRAQKTQY
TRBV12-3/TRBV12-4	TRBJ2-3	ASSSPIAGDTDTQY
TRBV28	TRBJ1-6	ASSSSDREKSPLH
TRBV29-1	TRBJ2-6	SVGLGQGTSGANVLT
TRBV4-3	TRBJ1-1	ASSQQPNTEAF
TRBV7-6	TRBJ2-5	ASSLGQRKTQY
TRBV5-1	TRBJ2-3	ASSLGFRGTGTTDTQY
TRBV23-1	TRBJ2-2	ASRHYTPGSCF
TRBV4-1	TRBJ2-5	ASGVTIGETQY
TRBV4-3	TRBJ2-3	ASSQTPSSGGPQY
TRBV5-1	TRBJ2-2	ASSLGQGTTGELF
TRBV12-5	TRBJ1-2	ASALDRRYGYT
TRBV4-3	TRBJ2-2	ASSHSPAWTGELF
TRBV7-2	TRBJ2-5	ASSRQGAFFETQY
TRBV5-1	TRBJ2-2	ASSQGFNTGELF
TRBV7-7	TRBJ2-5	ASSLRSTGTMETQY
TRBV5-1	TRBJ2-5	ASSGTSGTGEETQY
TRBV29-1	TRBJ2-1	SVEITVRSEQF
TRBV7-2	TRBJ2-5	ASSFANLAGGPETQY
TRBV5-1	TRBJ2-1	ASSSEGGGAEQF
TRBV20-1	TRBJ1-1	SGLLGQGNTEAF
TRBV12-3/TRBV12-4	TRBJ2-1	ASSLGGGRYNEQF
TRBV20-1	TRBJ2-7	SAGSQTSSEQY
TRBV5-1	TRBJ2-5	ASSLLETQY
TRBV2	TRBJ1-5	ASSVGRNNQPQH
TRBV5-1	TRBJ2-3	ASSVRVTDTQY
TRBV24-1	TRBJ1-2	ATSDGAAGGRGYGYT
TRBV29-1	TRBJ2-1	SVRARGEYNEQF
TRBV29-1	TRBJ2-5	SVVLAGTETQY
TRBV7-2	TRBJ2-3	ASSLSLRTDTQY
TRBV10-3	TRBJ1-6	AIRPSADNSPLH
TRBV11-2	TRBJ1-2	ASSAYEYGYT
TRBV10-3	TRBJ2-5	ATTDREETQY
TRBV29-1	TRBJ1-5	SVRQGDQPQH
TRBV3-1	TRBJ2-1	ASSRGASSYNEQF
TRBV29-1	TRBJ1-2	SVEDPVGTGRGYT
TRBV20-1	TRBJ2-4	SAVGPQGLLAKNIQY
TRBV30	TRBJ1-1	AWSGDRGRAEAF
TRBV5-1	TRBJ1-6	ASSLERVVGNSPLH
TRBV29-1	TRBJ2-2	SVEDWGSEDSTGELF
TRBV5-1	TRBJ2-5	ASSLLAEQETQY
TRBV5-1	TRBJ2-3	ASSLGQESTDTQY